The 24 T cell receptor beta chains below come from one sample, sequenced in a study of blood T cell repertoires in COVID-19 (dated by TCRdb to 2018 to 2020). Receptor amplification or capture employed the immunoSEQ multiplex PCR assay. The table was pulled from immuneACCESS by TCRdb, which kept in-frame rearrangements only. Such tables lose some clones; where checked, under half of the loss comes from unresolved V genes, and the rest has no known cause. The sample table shows more than 200,000 clones, and under 90% are seen once. The top ten constitute 5.9% of the sample. Sequenced input: peripheral blood. Source of these receptors: a man aged 80 or over with acute or convalescent COVID-19.

V usage is TRBV5-1 and J usage is TRBJ1-5, with D possibly matching TRBD1 (6 bases). Trimming pared 4 bases from V and 7 bases from J, leaving 18 bases between. Germline V gives CDR1 SGHRS, CDR2 YFSETQ. The CDR3 is made up of 15 amino acids. The CDR3 loop reads CASSPEGGKGQPQHF. DNA for the CDR3: TGCGCCAGCAGCCCGGAAGGGGGTAAGGGCCAGCCCCAGCATTTT.

V usage is TRBV5-4 and J usage is TRBJ1-1; D is unclear. Trimming stripped 5 bases from V and 6 bases from J, with 23 bases between. Per germline, CDR1 SGHNT and CDR2 YYREEE (reference sequence). This CDR3 has 16 residues. The CDR3 nucleotides are TGTGCCAGCAGTCCCGAGGGAGCAGGTACCCGTGCTGAAGCTTTCTTT. Protein product: CASSPEGAGTRAEAFF.

The chain couples TRBV19 to TRBJ1-4; 9 nucleotides align to TRBD1. The V gene's germline CDR1 is LNHDA and CDR2 SQIVND (reference sequence). The CDR3 spans 18 residues. The junction had 14 bases not matched to a gene; V was cut back by 6 bases and J by 3 bases. The CDR3: CASSSGTGRLLANEKLFF. Here the CDR3 DNA reads TGTGCCAGTAGCAGCGGGACAGGGCGTTTATTGGCTAATGAAAAACTGTTTTTT.

CDR3 coding DNA: TGCGCCAGCAGCTTTGCAGGGGCCTCTAACTATGGCTACACCTTC. Translated, it gives CASSFAGASNYGYTF. V gene TRBV5-1 combines with J gene TRBJ1-2, with D possibly being TRBD1 (6 bases). V lost 2 bases and J lost 0, with 11 bases in between. The CDR3 runs to 15 residues. The germline gives CDR1 SGHRS, CDR2 YFSETQ. Full variable domain (remainder filled in from reference TRBV5-1 and TRBJ1-2): KAGVTQTPRYLIKTRGQQVTLSCSPISGHRSVSWYQQTPGQGLQFLFEYFSETQRNKGNFPGRFSGRQFSNSRSEMNVSTLELGDSALYLCASSFAGASNYGYTFGSGTRLTVV.

The chain is built from TRBV2 and TRBJ1-5, with unresolved D. The length of the CDR3 is 15 residues. Between the trimmed V and J ends, which lost 3 bases and 0 bases, there was a span of 9 bases. The germline V gene encodes CDR1 SNHLY and CDR2 FYNNEI. This CDR3 reads CASSERGNSNQPQHF. The CDR3, as DNA: TGTGCCAGCAGTGAGAGAGGAAATAGCAATCAGCCCCAGCATTTT.

The V gene is TRBV19, the J gene TRBJ2-5, with 7 bases lining up with TRBD2. In germline, CDR1 is LNHDA, CDR2 SQIVND (reference sequence). V trimming: 2 bases; J trimming: 5 bases; junction bases outside the gene matches: 8. This CDR3 has 15 amino acids. The CDR3 bases are TGTGCCAGTAGTATACCAGCGGGAAAGGGGGAGACCCAGTACTTC. This encodes CASSIPAGKGETQYF. The variable domain in full, completed from reference TRBV19 and TRBJ2-5, reads DGGITQSPKYLFRKEGQNVTLSCEQNLNHDAMYWYRQDPGQGLRLIYYSQIVNDFQKGDIAEGYSVSREKKESFPLTVTSAQKNPTAFYLCASSIPAGKGETQYFGPGTRLLVL.

DNA for the CDR3: TGTGCCAGTAGTGTGGCGGGAGGGCCCGGCACAGATACGCAGTATTTT. This codes for CASSVAGGPGTDTQYF. The chain couples TRBV19 to TRBJ2-3; TRBD2 agrees at 9 bases. Germline V CDR1 and CDR2: LNHDA, SQIVND (reference sequence). J gave up 1 base and V 5 bases, and 7 bases lay outside the gene matches. The CDR3 has 16 amino acids.

The V call is TRBV15, the J call TRBJ2-5; maybe TRBD2 (5 bases). Per germline, CDR1 LNHNV and CDR2 YYDKDF (reference sequence). Trimming shortened V by 1 base and J by 2 bases, and 11 bases separated the two germline ends. The CDR3 runs to 15 residues. The CDR3 sequence: CATSRAGERQETQYF. The CDR3 nucleotides read TGTGCCACCAGCAGAGCTGGGGAGCGGCAAGAGACCCAGTACTTC.

This sequence joins TRBV6-5 and TRBJ1-4; maybe TRBD1 (6 bases). Germline-derived CDR1 and CDR2 are MNHEY and SVGAGI. V lost 5 bases and J lost 8, with 15 bases in between. CDR3 length: 14 amino acids. The DNA of the CDR3 is TGTGCCAGCAGTATCAACAGGGTAGGCGAAAAACTGTTTTTT. Translated: CASSINRVGEKLFF.

The count of this clone is one. The chain links TRBV2 to TRBJ1-2; no definite D call. Germline V lookup: CDR1 SNHLY, CDR2 FYNNEI. The CDR3 length is 14 residues. V lost 2 bases, J lost 2 bases, and 9 bases lay in between. The CDR3 nucleotides are TGTGCCAGCAGTGAATACGACGGGAACTATGGCTACACCTTC. Translation: CASSEYDGNYGYTF.

The V call is TRBV30, the J call TRBJ2-2, with 10 bases lining up with TRBD2. After removal of 3 bases from V and 8 bases from J, the junction contained 12 bases not matched to a gene. This CDR3 is built from 16 residues. Germline V CDR1 and CDR2: GTSNPN, SVGIG (reference sequence). The CDR3 loop reads CAWRVGTSGTVGELFF. The CDR3 nucleotides are TGTGCCTGGAGAGTCGGAACTAGCGGGACCGTGGGGGAGCTGTTTTTT. Looking up the rest from reference TRBV30 and TRBJ2-2 gives the full variable domain: SQTIHQWPATLVQPVGSPLSLECTVEGTSNPNLYWYRQAAGRGLQLLFYSVGIGQISSEVPQNLSASRPQDRQFILSSKKLLLSDSGFYLCAWRVGTSGTVGELFFGEGSRLTVL.

The rearrangement joins TRBV15 to TRBJ2-3, with D tentatively TRBD2 (6 bases). This CDR3 has 15 residues. Trimming took off 3 bases at V and 0 bases at J, with 10 bases between the two ends. From germline, CDR1 is LNHNV and CDR2 YYDKDF (reference sequence). The DNA of the CDR3 is TGTGCCACCAGCAGTTATGGGGGGAGCACAGATACGCAGTATTTT. Its translation is CATSSYGGSTDTQYF.

Note on this clone: The same CDR3 can be traced to other DNA sequences in this sample. The chain joins TRBV28 to TRBJ1-4; D not resolved. CDR1 and CDR2 from the germline V gene are MDHEN and SYDVKM. Deletions cut 6 bases from V and 5 bases from J, with 7 bases between. The CDR3 is 12 amino acids. CDR3 nucleotides: TGTGCCAGCAGCTCTACGAATGAAAAACTGTTTTTT. Protein: CASSSTNEKLFF.

This clone was counted a single time. The rearrangement joins TRBV4-1 to TRBJ1-5; D remains unclear. Deletions cut 4 bases from V and 0 bases from J, with 7 bases between. The CDR3 extends over 14 amino acids. Germline lookup yields CDR1 MGHRA and CDR2 YSYEKL. CDR3 bases: TGCGCCAGCAGCCCACATAATAGCAATCAGCCCCAGCATTTT. It encodes CASSPHNSNQPQHF.

The chain carries TRBV24-1 and TRBJ2-3, with a weak D call TRBD1 (5 bases). Germline CDR1 is KGHDR and CDR2 is SFDVKD. V was cut by 3 bases and J by 5 bases, with 11 bases left in between. The CDR3 is made up of 14 amino acids. CDR3 in amino acids: CATSDRQIVDTQYF. For the CDR3, the DNA is TGTGCCACCAGTGATCGACAGATCGTAGATACGCAGTATTTT.

Regarding this clone: This specimen includes other DNA sequences encoding the same CDR3. The gene calls are TRBV11-3 and TRBJ2-1; 12 bases agree with TRBD2. The CDR3 runs to 16 residues. Germline values: CDR1 SGHNT, CDR2 YENEEA. The trim removed 4 bases at V and 6 bases at J, leaving 7 bases unmatched. The CDR3 loop is CASSYLTSGRSNEQFF. CDR3 nucleotide sequence: TGTGCCAGCAGCTACCTAACTAGCGGGAGGTCCAATGAGCAGTTCTTC.

The chain uses TRBV24-1 and TRBJ2-1, with TRBD2 identical over 12 bases. The CDR3 is made up of 18 amino acids. V shed 3 bases, J shed 5 bases, and the junction held 10 bases outside the gene matches. The V gene's germline CDR1 is KGHDR and CDR2 SFDVKD. CDR3 protein: CATSDPDLAGGVHNEQFF. The CDR3 DNA follows: TGTGCCACCAGTGATCCAGACCTAGCGGGAGGGGTCCACAATGAGCAGTTCTTC.

This chain links TRBV9 with TRBJ2-1, with 14 bases matching TRBD2. CDR1 and CDR2 from the germline V gene are SGDLS and YYNGEE. The CDR3 covers 18 residues. Unmatched junction bases numbered 5, after V lost 3 bases and J lost 0 bases. The CDR3, as DNA: TGTGCCAGCAGCGGATCCGGGACTAGCGGGAGCTCCTACAATGAGCAGTTCTTC. It codes for CASSGSGTSGSSYNEQFF.

The chain recombines TRBV24-1 with TRBJ1-2; maybe TRBD1 (5 bases). Germline V lookup: CDR1 KGHDR, CDR2 SFDVKD. V lost 3 bases to trimming and J lost 4 bases, with 14 bases between them. The CDR3 is 15 amino acids. The CDR3 DNA reads as TGTGCCACCAGTGATGGGCGGGGGGGAGTCTATGGCTACACCTTC. Translating it yields CATSDGRGGVYGYTF.

The chain links TRBV19 to TRBJ2-3; 9 nucleotides line up with TRBD2. Germline values: CDR1 LNHDA, CDR2 SQIVND (reference sequence). This CDR3 contains 15 residues. V shed 3 bases, J shed 3 bases, and the junction held 4 bases outside the gene matches. The CDR3 is CASSIGGRATDTQYF. The CDR3 DNA reads TGTGCCAGTAGTATTGGCGGGAGGGCTACAGATACGCAGTATTTT.

The chain has TRBV4-1 and TRBJ2-3, with D possibly matching TRBD1 (6 bases). Trimming removed 4 bases from V and 0 bases from J, with 14 bases in between. The CDR3 spans 16 residues. In germline, CDR1 is MGHRA, CDR2 YSYEKL. CDR3 nucleotide sequence: TGCGCCAGCAGCCCTCGAACAGGGTTTAGCACAGATACGCAGTATTTT. Its translation: CASSPRTGFSTDTQYF.

This chain joins TRBV14 and TRBJ2-5; D remains ambiguous. The CDR3 consists of 13 residues. V lost 5 bases and J lost 1, with 8 bases in between. Germline-derived CDR1 and CDR2 are SGHDN and FVKESK. DNA of the CDR3: TGTGCCAGCAGCTCCTTTAGCCAAGAGACCCAGTACTTC. It is translated as CASSSFSQETQYF.

The chain couples TRBV20-1 to TRBJ1-1; maybe TRBD1 (5 bases). V was pared by 3 bases and J by 6 bases, with 14 bases between. Germline CDR1 reads DFQATT; CDR2 reads SNEGSKA (reference sequence). The CDR3 runs to 13 residues. The CDR3 spells CSASPGGDAEAFF. The CDR3 DNA reads TGCAGTGCTAGTCCGGGGGGGGACGCTGAAGCTTTCTTT.

Written as DNA, the CDR3 is TGTGCCAGCTCACCTCCCAAGGCCGGAGGAACTAATGAAAAACTGTTTTTT. It encodes CASSPPKAGGTNEKLFF. The rearrangement joins TRBV18 to TRBJ1-4; no firm D call. The CDR3 extends over 17 amino acids. V gave up 3 bases and J gave up 1 base, with 15 bases separating them. Germline V gene sequence: CDR1 KGHSH, CDR2 LQKENI.